Detailed here is one TCR beta chain. Germline V gene sequence: CDR1 SEHNR, CDR2 FQNEAQ (reference sequence). Losses at the gene ends were 7 bases for V and 5 bases for J; bases not matched to a gene: 7. This CDR3 contains 14 residues. Generated by immunoSEQ multiplex PCR, the TCRdb table keeps only in-frame clones and is missing some. The sample carries roughly 48,000 clones, around nine tenths recorded once. This record comes from a study of blood T cell repertoires in COVID-19. Study information: The study drew acute and convalescent COVID-19 samples from the United States, Italy and Spain. PBMCs, B-cell-depleted T cells, or T cells provided the cDNA or gDNA that made up the material.

This receptor was obtained from a human donor in a cohort sampled during active COVID-19. Material for sequencing was peripheral blood. The chain joins TRBV7-9 to TRBJ2-1; 8 bases agree with TRBD1. CDR3 loop: CASNRAGGHNEQFF. For the CDR3, the DNA is TGTGCCAGCAACCGGGCAGGGGGCCACAATGAGCAGTTCTTC.